This T cell receptor (beta chain) is drawn from a study of T cell responses to AZD1222 COVID-19 vaccine. V was shortened by 8 bases and J by 5 bases, with 36 bases between the two germline ends. This CDR3 spans 20 amino acids. Study results and limitations: Two AZD1222 doses significantly raised spike-specific TCR breadth and depth over controls. Sampling captured repertoires only after the peak T cell response. Nearly half of the spike-specific TCRs reportedly recognize variant regions that carry no mutations. CD4 TCRs linked to vaccination spanned spike, dominating at 160-218 and 743-854.

TCRdb's table, derived via immunoSEQ multiplex PCR, lists solely in-frame clones and lacks some. This table holds 90,000 to 120,000 clones, roughly 90% found once. Turning to this clone: What it binds is unknown.

The TCR was taken from an adult in good health. The specimen was peripheral blood, collected on day 0 of AZD1222 vaccination. V gene TRBV23-1 combines with J gene TRBJ2-5; D might be TRBD2 (6 bases). TRBV23-1 is identified as an open reading frame with a role that is uncertain. DNA of the CDR3: TGCGCCAGCCGGTCGGACCCCCTCCGGACGCGGGACTCCCTCGGGGAGACCCAGTACTTC. Amino acids: CASRSDPLRTRDSLGETQYF.